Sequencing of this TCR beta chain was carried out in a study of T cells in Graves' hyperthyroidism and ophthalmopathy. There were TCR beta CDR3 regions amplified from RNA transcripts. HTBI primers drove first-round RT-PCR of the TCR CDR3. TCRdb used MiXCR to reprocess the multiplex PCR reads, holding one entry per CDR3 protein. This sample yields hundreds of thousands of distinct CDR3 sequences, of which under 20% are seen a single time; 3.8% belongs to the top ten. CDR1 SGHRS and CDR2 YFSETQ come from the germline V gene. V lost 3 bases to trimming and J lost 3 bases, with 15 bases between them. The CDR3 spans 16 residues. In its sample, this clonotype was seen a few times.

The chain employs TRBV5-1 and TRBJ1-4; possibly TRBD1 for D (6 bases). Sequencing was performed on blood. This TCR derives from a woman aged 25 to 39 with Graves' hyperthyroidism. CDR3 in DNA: TGCGCCAGCAGCTCCTCGCCGGGGGCTTCTAATGAAAAACTGTTTTTT. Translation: CASSSSPGASNEKLFF.